This TCR beta chain derives from a study of cytomegalovirus exposure and HLA in healthy donors. Study-wide results and limits: TCR sequences were mostly rare, though some public TCRs occurred in many donors.

The study ran its PCR with 60 Vbeta and 13 Jbeta primers. Profiling relied on immunoSEQ multiplex PCR, and the TCRdb table lists in-frame clones only, not all of them. Of over 150,000 clones listed, about 80% are singletons. V was cut by 4 bases and J by 6 bases, with 23 bases left in between. There are 17 residues in the CDR3. Germline values: CDR1 SGHRS, CDR2 YFSETQ. Concerning this clone itself: Its antigen is unidentified.

The chain employs TRBV5-1 and TRBJ2-1, with unresolved D. Sample: PBMCs. The source of this sequence is a man under 40 in good health and CMV-seropositive. The CDR3 loop reads CASSQVEMGISINEQFF. The CDR3, as DNA: TGCGCCAGCAGCCAGGTAGAGATGGGTATTTCGATCAATGAGCAGTTCTTC.